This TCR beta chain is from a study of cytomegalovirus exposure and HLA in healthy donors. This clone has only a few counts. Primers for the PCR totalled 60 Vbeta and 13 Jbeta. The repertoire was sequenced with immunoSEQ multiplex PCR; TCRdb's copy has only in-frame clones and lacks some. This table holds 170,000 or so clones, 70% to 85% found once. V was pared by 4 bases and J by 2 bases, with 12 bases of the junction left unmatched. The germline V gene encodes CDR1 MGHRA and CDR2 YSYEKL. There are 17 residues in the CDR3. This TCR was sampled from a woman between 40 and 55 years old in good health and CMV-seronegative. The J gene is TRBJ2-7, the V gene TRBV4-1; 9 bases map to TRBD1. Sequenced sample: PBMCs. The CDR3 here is CASSRLGTGLGAYEQYF. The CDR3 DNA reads TGCGCCAGCAGCCGGTTAGGGACAGGGCTCGGCGCCTACGAGCAGTACTTC.